This T cell receptor beta chain comes out of a study of early T cells in non-severe SARS-CoV-2 infection. The overall study: Whole-blood bulk RNA, unsorted, was sequenced, and chains were unpaired.

Ten or more counts support this clonotype. What it binds is not known. Study-wide findings and caveats: Matching with VDJdb favored anti-spike CD8 responses (missing private and CD4 specificities).

The CDR3 has 12 residues. Per the germline V gene, CDR1 is SNHLY and CDR2 is FYNNEI. The ends were cut back, 5 bases at V and 4 bases at J, with 9 bases in the middle. Researchers tagged individual cDNA molecules with unique molecular identifiers. In TCRdb, the 5' RACE reads were re-called with MiXCR into one record per CDR3 protein. This sample carries 65,000 to 80,000 distinct CDR3 sequences, 10% to 15% of them seen once, and the ten largest clones take about 1%. The source of this sequence is an adult who was a healthcare worker with PCR-confirmed SARS-CoV-2 infection or an uninfected control (not recorded which). The genes are TRBV2 and TRBJ2-7; D remains unclear. Sequences were obtained from whole blood. The CDR3 DNA reads TGTGCCAGCAGTCCTGTCCTTTACGAGCAGTACTTC. Translating gives CASSPVLYEQYF.